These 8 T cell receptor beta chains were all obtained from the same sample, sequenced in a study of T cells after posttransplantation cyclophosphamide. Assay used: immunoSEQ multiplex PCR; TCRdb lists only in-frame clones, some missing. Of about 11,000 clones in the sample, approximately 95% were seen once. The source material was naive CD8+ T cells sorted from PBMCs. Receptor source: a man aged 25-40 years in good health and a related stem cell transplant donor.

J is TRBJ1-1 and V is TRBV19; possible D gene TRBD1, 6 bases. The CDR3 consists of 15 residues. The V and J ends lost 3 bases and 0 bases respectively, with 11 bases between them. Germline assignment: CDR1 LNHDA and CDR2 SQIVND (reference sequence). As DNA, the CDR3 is TGTGCCAGTAGTATTCAGGGGTACGTGAACACTGAAGCTTTCTTT. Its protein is CASSIQGYVNTEAFF.

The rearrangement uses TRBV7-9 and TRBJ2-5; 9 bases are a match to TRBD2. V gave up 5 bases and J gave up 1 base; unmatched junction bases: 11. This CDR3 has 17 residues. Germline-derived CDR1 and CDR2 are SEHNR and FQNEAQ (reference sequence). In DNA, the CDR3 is TGTGCCAGCAGCCCGGGCGGTAGCGGGGGACTCCAAGAGACCCAGTACTTC. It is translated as CASSPGGSGGLQETQYF. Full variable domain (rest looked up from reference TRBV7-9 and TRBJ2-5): DTGVSQNPRHKITKRGQNVTFRCDPISEHNRLYWYRQTLGQGPEFLTYFQNEAQLEKSRLLSDRFSAERPKGSFSTLEIQRTEQGDSAMYLCASSPGGSGGLQETQYFGPGTRLLVL.

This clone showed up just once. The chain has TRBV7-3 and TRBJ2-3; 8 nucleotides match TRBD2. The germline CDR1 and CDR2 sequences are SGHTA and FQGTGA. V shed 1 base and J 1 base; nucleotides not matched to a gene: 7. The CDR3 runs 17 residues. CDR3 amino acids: CASSLNPSGGGTDTQYF. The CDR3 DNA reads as TGTGCCAGCAGCTTAAACCCGTCGGGGGGGGGCACAGATACGCAGTATTTT. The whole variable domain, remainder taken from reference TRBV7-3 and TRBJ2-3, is GAGVSQTPSNKVTEKGKYVELRCDPISGHTALYWYRQSLGQGPEFLIYFQGTGAADDSGLPNDRFFAVRPEGSVSTLKIQRTERGDSAVYLCASSLNPSGGGTDTQYFGPGTRLTVL.

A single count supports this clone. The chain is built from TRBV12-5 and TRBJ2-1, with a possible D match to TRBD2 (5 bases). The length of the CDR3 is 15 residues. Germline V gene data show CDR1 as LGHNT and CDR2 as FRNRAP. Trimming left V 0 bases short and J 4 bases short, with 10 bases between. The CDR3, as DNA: TGTGCTAGTGGTTTGGTACCAGCGGAATACAATGAGCAGTTCTTC. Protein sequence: CASGLVPAEYNEQFF.

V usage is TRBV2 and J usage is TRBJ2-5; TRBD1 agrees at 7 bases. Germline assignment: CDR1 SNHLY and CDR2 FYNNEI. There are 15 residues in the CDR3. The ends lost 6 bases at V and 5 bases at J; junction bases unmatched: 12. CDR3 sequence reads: CASSPGTEGGETQYF. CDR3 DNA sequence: TGTGCCAGCAGCCCCGGGACAGAAGGTGGGGAGACCCAGTACTTC.

The CDR3 DNA is TGTGCAAGTCGCTTAGCCCGCCGGGTTTACGAGCAGTACTTC. Translated: CASRLARRVYEQYF. V usage is TRBV12-2 and J usage is TRBJ2-7; whether TRBD2, the table's D call, matches the DNA was not checked. TRBV12-2 is annotated as a pseudogene. The CDR3 loop spans 14 amino acids.

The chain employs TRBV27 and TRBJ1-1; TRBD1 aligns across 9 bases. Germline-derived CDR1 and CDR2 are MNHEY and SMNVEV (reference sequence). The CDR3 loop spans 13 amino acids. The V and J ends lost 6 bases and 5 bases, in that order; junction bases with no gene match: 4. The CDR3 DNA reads TGTGCCAGCAGACCCGGGACAGGGACTGAAGCTTTCTTT. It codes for CASRPGTGTEAFF.

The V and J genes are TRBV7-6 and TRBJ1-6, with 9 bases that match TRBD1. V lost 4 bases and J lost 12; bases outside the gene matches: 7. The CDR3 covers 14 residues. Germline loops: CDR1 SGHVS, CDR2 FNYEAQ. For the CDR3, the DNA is TGTGCCAGCAGCTCCGGGACAGGGACCGGACCCCTCCACTTT. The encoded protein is CASSSGTGTGPLHF. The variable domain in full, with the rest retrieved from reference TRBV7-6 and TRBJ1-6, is GAGVSQSPRYKVTKRGQDVALRCDPISGHVSLYWYRQALGQGPEFLTYFNYEAQQDKSGLPNDRFSAERPEGSISTLTIQRTEQRDSAMYRCASSSGTGTGPLHFGNGTRLTVT.